Listed here is a single T cell receptor (beta chain). The data were obtained in a study of blood T cell repertoires in COVID-19. This CDR3 contains 15 residues. Trimming took 0 bases from V and 6 from J, leaving 15 bases between them. CDR1 is SGHTA, CDR2 FQGTGA, per germline. Produced via immunoSEQ multiplex PCR; TCRdb's table is partial and in-frame only. The table records 300,000 to 500,000 clones, around 89% of them present only once. This chain uses TRBV7-3 with TRBJ2-7; tentatively, D is TRBD2 (5 bases). The sequence came from a woman aged 25-40 years with acute COVID-19. The sample comprised PBMCs or T cells enriched from blood (not recorded which). CDR3 region: CASSLTGGSPLEQYF. The CDR3 DNA follows: TGTGCCAGCAGCTTAACCGGAGGCTCCCCCCTCGAGCAGTACTTC.